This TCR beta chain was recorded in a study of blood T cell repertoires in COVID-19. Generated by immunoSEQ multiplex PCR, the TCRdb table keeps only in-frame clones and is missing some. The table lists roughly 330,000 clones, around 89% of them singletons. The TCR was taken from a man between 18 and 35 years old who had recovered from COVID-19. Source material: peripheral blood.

The CDR3 nucleotides read TGTGCCAGCAGCTACCGGGACACGGCAGGCTACACCTTC. Its protein is CASSYRDTAGYTF. The chain combines TRBV7-9 with TRBJ1-2; D is possibly TRBD1 (6 bases). CDR3 size: 13 residues. V was clipped by 4 bases and J by 8 bases, with 14 bases between them. Germline CDR1 and CDR2: SEHNR and FQNEAQ (reference sequence).